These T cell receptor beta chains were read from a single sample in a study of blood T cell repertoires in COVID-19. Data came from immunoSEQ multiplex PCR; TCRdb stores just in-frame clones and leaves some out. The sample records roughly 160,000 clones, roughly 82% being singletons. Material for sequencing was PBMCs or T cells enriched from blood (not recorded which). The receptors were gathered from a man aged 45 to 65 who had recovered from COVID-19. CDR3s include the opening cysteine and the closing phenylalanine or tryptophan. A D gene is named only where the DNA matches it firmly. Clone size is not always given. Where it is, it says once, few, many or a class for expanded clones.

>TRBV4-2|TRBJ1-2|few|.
TGTGCCAGCAGCCAAGAGGGGTCGGGGGACTCGTATGGCTACACCTTC
CASSQEGSGDSYGYTF
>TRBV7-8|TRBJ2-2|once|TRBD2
TGTGCCAGCAGCCCTGCGGGGGGGGCTTCCGGGGAGCTGTTTTTT
CASSPAGGASGELFF
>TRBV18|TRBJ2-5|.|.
TGTGCCAGCTCACCAAGGATCGGGGAAGAGACCCAGTACTTC
CASSPRIGEETQYF
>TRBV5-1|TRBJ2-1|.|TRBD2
TGCGCCAGCAGCTTGGGTGGGAGGGCTATAAGGAATGAGCAGTTCTTC
CASSLGGRAIRNEQFF
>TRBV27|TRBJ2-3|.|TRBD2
TGTGCCAGCAATTTAGCGGGAAGCACAGATACGCAGTATTTT
CASNLAGSTDTQYF
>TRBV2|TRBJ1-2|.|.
TGTGCCAGCAGAGTAGCAGGGTATGGCTACACCTTC
CASRVAGYGYTF
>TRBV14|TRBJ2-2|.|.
TGTGCCAGCAGCCAGGCTGGACTATCTGGGGAGCTGTTTTTT
CASSQAGLSGELFF
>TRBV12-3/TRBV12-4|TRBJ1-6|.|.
TGTGCCAGCAGCTCCATTCAAACAGTAACTCTCCACTTT
CASSSIQTVTLHF
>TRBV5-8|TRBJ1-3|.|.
TGTGCCAGCAGCTTCAAGAGCTCTGGAAACACCATATATTTT
CASSFKSSGNTIYF
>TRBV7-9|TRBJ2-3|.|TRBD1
TGTGCCAGCAGCGGGACAGAAACAGATACGCAGTATTTT
CASSGTETDTQYF
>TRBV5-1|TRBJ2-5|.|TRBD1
TGCGCCAGCAGCGCTGCCTCCGGGACAGGGAAAGAGACCCAGTACTTC
CASSAASGTGKETQYF
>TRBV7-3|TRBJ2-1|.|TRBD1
TGTGCCAGCAGACGGGACAGGGAACTCTATAATGAGCAGTTCTTC
CASRRDRELYNEQFF
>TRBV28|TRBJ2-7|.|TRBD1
TGTGCCAGCAGTGACCCTGGGACAGCCCCCTACGAGCAGTACTTC
CASSDPGTAPYEQYF
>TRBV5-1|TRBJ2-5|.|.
TGCGCCAGCCGGGGGTTGACAGAGACCCAGTACTTC
CASRGLTETQYF
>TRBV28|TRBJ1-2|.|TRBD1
TGTGCCAGCAGTTTACCCTCCTCGAGAGGGGGCTACTATGGCTACACCTTC
CASSLPSSRGGYYGYTF
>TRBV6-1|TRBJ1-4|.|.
TGTGCCAGCAGTGAGGTAACAGGGTCCTATGAAAAACTGTTTTTT
CASSEVTGSYEKLFF
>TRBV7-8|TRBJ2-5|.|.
TGTGCCAGCAGCTACGCCTTAGTGGAGACCCAGTACTTC
CASSYALVETQYF
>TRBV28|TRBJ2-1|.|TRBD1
TGTGCCAGTGACAGGGGGCAAGTTAATGAGCAGTTCTTC
CASDRGQVNEQFF
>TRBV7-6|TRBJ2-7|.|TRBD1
TGTGCCAGCAGCTTAACAGGACAGGGGGTCTACGAGCAGTACTTC
CASSLTGQGVYEQYF
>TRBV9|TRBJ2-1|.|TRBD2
TGTGCCAGCAGCTGGACTAGCGGGGGCCACAATGAGCAGTTCTTC
CASSWTSGGHNEQFF
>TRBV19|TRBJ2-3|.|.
TGTGCCAGTAGTCTCCGGGGGGCTAGCACAGATACGCAGTATTTT
CASSLRGASTDTQYF
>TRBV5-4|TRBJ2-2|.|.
TGTGCCAGCAGGACGACAGCGAACACCGGGGAGCTGTTTTTT
CASRTTANTGELFF
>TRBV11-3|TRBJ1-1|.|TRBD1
TGTGCCAGCAGCTTAGTATCACAGGGGGCTGAAGCTTTCTTT
CASSLVSQGAEAFF
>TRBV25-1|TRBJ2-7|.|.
TGTGCCAGCACCGAGGGAGGCTATCAGGACGAGCAGTACTTC
CASTEGGYQDEQYF
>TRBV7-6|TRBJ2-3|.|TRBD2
TGTGCCAGCAGCCCCCGGACTAGCGGGGGTGTGGGTACGCAGTATTTT
CASSPRTSGGVGTQYF
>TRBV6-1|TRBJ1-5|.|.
TGTGCCAGCAGTGAACAGGGATCGAGCAATCAGCCCCAGCATTTT
CASSEQGSSNQPQHF
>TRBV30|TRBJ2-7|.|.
TGTGCCTCCTCCTCAGGGTTCTACGAGCAGTACTTC
CASSSGFYEQYF
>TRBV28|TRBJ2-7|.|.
TGTGCCAGCAGTTTATTAAGGGGGTCCTACGAGCAGTACTTC
CASSLLRGSYEQYF
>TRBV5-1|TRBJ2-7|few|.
TGCGCCAGCAGCCCAGGATCCGAGTCCGGCGAGCAGTACTTC
CASSPGSESGEQYF
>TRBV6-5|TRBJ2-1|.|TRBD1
TGTGCCAGCAGTTCAAAACCGGGACAGCCGTCAGAGCAGTTCTTC
CASSSKPGQPSEQFF
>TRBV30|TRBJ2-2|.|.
TGTGCCTGGAGTAAGTCGACAGTTTTCGGGGAGCTGTTTTTT
CAWSKSTVFGELFF
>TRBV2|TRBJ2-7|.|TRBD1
TGTGCCAGCGAACGGGACAGGGGCGTCGTAAGGGTCTCCGAGCAGTACTTC
CASERDRGVVRVSEQYF
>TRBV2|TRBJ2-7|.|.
TGTGCCAGCAGTGAGGATGACACCTACGAGCAGTACTTC
CASSEDDTYEQYF
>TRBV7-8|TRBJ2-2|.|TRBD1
TGTGCCAGCAGCTTAGTGGGGACAGGGGGCGCGACCGGGGAGCTGTTTTTT
CASSLVGTGGATGELFF
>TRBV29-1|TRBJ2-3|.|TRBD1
TGCAGCGTTGAGTCAGGGACAGGGGGTGCCTCAGATACGCAGTATTTT
CSVESGTGGASDTQYF
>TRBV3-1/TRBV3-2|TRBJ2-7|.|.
TGTGCCAGCAGCCAAGATAGGGGCTACGAGCAGTACTTC
CASSQDRGYEQYF
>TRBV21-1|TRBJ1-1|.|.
TGTGCCAGCAGCATAAAAGGGGGCTCGACTGAAGCTTTCTTT
CASSIKGGSTEAFF
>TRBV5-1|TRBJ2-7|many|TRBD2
TGCGCCAGCGGGAAACTGGGACTAGATCACGAGCAGTACTTC
CASGKLGLDHEQYF
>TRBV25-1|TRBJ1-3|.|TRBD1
TGTGCCAGCAGTGACCTCGGACAGGGAGTCCCCATATATTTT
CASSDLGQGVPIYF
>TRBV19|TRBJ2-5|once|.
TGTGCCAGTAGTTCGACAGGAGCCAAAGAGACCCAGTACTTC
CASSSTGAKETQYF
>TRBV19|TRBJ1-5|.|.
TGTGCCAGTAGTCTAAAAGGCAATCAGCCCCAGCATTTT
CASSLKGNQPQHF
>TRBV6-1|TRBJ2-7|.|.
TGTGCCAGCAGTGAAACAGTCTATGCCTACGAGCAGTACTTC
CASSETVYAYEQYF
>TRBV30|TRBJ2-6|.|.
TGTGCCTGGAGTAACGAACTTTCTGGGGCCAACGTCCTGACTTTC
CAWSNELSGANVLTF
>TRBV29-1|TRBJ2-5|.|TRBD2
TGCAGCGCCAGCCCCGGGGTCGAGCGGGAGGGTTTAGAGACCCAGTACTTC
CSASPGVEREGLETQYF
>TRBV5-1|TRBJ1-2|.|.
TGCGCCAGCAGCTTGGCAACTAACTATGGCTACACCTTC
CASSLATNYGYTF
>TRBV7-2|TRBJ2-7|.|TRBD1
TGTGCCAGCAGCCCTGGACAGGTTTCCTACGAGCAGTACTTC
CASSPGQVSYEQYF